One T cell receptor beta chain is described in this entry. What it binds is not known. A much larger clonotype is one base distant, so this may be a read error. This CDR3 spans 13 amino acids. In germline, CDR1 is SQVTM, CDR2 ANQGSEA. The entry originates in a study of human T cells and chemical hapten exposure. Study background: Yields of TCR per sample differed, chiefly owing to small differences in pooled library volume.

Study results and caveats: DPC sensitization produced no change in TCRs with frequency above 1 in 1000.

Authors' processing steps: Sampled TCR counts reached a median of around 100,000 per sample, with values ranging from about 23,224 to 700,000. TCRdb re-called the RACE reads with MiXCR, one entry per CDR3 protein. For this entry, the V and J calls and clone size follow TCRdb and not the study's own pipeline. The sample records about 130,000 distinct CDR3 sequences, approximately 9.1% being singletons. Time point here: healthy volunteer bleed at 2 weeks. Whole blood, unfractionated, served as the material for total RNA extraction. Sequencing was performed on whole blood. This chain joins TRBV29-1 and TRBJ2-1; perhaps TRBD1 as D (5 bases). This receptor was obtained from a male donor in good health. Some clones in this sample may be carry-over from other donors' samples. CDR3 coding DNA: TGCGGCGTTGAAAGGTCGCAGGGAAATGAGCAGTTCTTC. Translating it yields CGVERSQGNEQFF.